These T cell receptor beta chains were read from a single sample in a study of sequential checkpoint blockade in melanoma. Produced via immunoSEQ multiplex PCR; TCRdb's table is partial and in-frame only. The repertoire consists of under 20,000 clones, with about 26% occurring once and the leading ten covering about 7.2%. The sequencing here drew on tumor tissue (inferred from file names), taken from a patient given nivolumab and ipilimumab in sequence. All receptors derive from a human donor with melanoma. The CDR3 runs from the conserved cysteine through the conserved F or W. A D gene is named only where the DNA matches it firmly. Clone size is given for some rows only: seen once, a few or many times, or a class if the clone is expanded.

TRBV5-1	.	TRBJ2-5	.	TGCGCCAGCAGCCGCCGGAAAGGGGCAGAAGAGACCCAGTACTTC	CASSRRKGAEETQYF
TRBV19	once	TRBJ2-5	.	TGTGCCAGTAGTATTGGCTTAGGGACTGGGCAATCAGAGACCCAGTACTTC	CASSIGLGTGQSETQYF
TRBV19	few	TRBJ2-6	.	TGTGCCAGTAATTCCAGGGCTATCTCTGGGGCCAACGTCCTGACTTTC	CASNSRAISGANVLTF
TRBV18	.	TRBJ2-7	TRBD1	TGTGCCAGCTCACCACCGGGACAGGGGGGACAGTACTTC	CASSPPGQGGQYF
TRBV29-1	.	TRBJ1-1	.	TGCAGCGTGGGAGTCGGGACCGACACTGAAGCTTTCTTT	CSVGVGTDTEAFF
TRBV9	few	TRBJ2-1	.	TGTGCCAGCAGCGTTACAGGGTCCTACAATGAGCAGTTCTTC	CASSVTGSYNEQFF
TRBV11-3	medium-sized	TRBJ2-3	TRBD1	TGTGCCAGCCAAGCGGCGGGACAGGGCACAGATACGCAGTATTTT	CASQAAGQGTDTQYF
TRBV11-3	many	TRBJ2-1	TRBD2	TGTGCCAGCAGTCGACTAGCGGGTCATAGTGAGCAGTTCTTC	CASSRLAGHSEQFF
TRBV11-3	many	TRBJ2-6	TRBD2	TGTGCCAGCCGGGAGGTCCGAACCGGGGCCAACGTCCTGACTTTC	CASREVRTGANVLTF
TRBV29-1	few	TRBJ1-1	TRBD1	TGCAGCTTTCGACAGGGTGCCACTGAAGCTTTCTTT	CSFRQGATEAFF
TRBV19	.	TRBJ2-1	.	TGTGCCAGTAGTATAACGACTGGGGTTGACAATGAGCAGTTCTTC	CASSITTGVDNEQFF
TRBV9	few	TRBJ1-4	.	TGTGCCAGCAGCGGACTCGGGGGGGTGAATGAAAAACTGTTTTTT	CASSGLGGVNEKLFF
TRBV9	.	TRBJ2-1	TRBD2	TGTGCCAGCAGCGTAGACCCTAGCGGGAGGTATGAGCAGTTCTTC	CASSVDPSGRYEQFF
TRBV5-1	.	TRBJ2-7	.	TGCGCCAGCAGCCCGGCAGGGACGGAACCCTCCTACGAGCAGTACTTC	CASSPAGTEPSYEQYF
TRBV11-3	.	TRBJ1-2	.	TGTGCCAGCAGCTTAGATTCCGGAGCGCGAGCCGGCACCTTC	CASSLDSGARAGTF
TRBV11-3	many	TRBJ2-5	TRBD2	TGTGCCAGCAGTGGGGGGGATGGTCAAGAGACCCAGTACTTC	CASSGGDGQETQYF
TRBV5-1	.	TRBJ2-5	.	TGCGCCAGCAGTTATCTTCCTTCGGCGACGGAGACCCAGTACTTC	CASSYLPSATETQYF
TRBV6-8	few	TRBJ2-3	TRBD2	TGTGCCATCAGTGGGCTAGCGGGGGGTACAGATACGCAGTATTTT	CAISGLAGGTDTQYF
TRBV6-1	few	TRBJ2-7	TRBD2	TGTGCCAGCAGTGAAGCGCCACTGACTAGCGGGTACGAGCAGTACTTC	CASSEAPLTSGYEQYF
TRBV6-8	few	TRBJ1-2	TRBD1	TGTGCCACACAGGGGGGGCTAGGCTATGGCTACACCTTC	CATQGGLGYGYTF
TRBV11-3	many	TRBJ2-6	TRBD1	TGTGCCAGCAGCTCGACAGGGGCTGGGGCCAACGTCCTGACTTTC	CASSSTGAGANVLTF
TRBV29-1	.	TRBJ2-5	TRBD1	TGCAGCGCCCCGAGGTCCCCAGGGGGTGAGACCCAGTACTTC	CSAPRSPGGETQYF
TRBV15	.	TRBJ2-6	.	TGTGCCACCAGCAGAGATAGGGGCAGAACCTCTGGGGCCAACGTCCTGACTTTC	CATSRDRGRTSGANVLTF
TRBV19	few	TRBJ2-7	TRBD2	TGTGCCAGTAGTAAGTCCCTTTCCGGGACTAGCGGGGGGGAGAAGCAGTACTTC	CASSKSLSGTSGGEKQYF
TRBV11-3	many	TRBJ2-5	.	TGTGCCAGCAGCTTGGTAGTATCAAGGGAGACCCAGTACTTC	CASSLVVSRETQYF
TRBV6-8	few	TRBJ2-1	TRBD1	TGTGCCAGCAGTTTAACAGGGGACTCCTACAATGAGCAGTTCTTC	CASSLTGDSYNEQFF
TRBV5-1	.	TRBJ2-3	.	TGCGCCAGCAGCTGGGTTGAGATCACAGATACGCAGTATTTT	CASSWVEITDTQYF
TRBV14	.	TRBJ2-7	TRBD2	TGTGCCAGCAGCCAAGATCAGCGGGAGAACGAGCAGTACTTC	CASSQDQRENEQYF
TRBV7-8	few	TRBJ2-5	TRBD1	TGTGCCAGCAGCGTGAGGGGGCAGGAGACCCAGTACTTC	CASSVRGQETQYF
TRBV6-8	few	TRBJ2-5	.	TGTGCCAGCAGTTACACAGGGTGGGAGACCCAGTACTTC	CASSYTGWETQYF
TRBV18	.	TRBJ2-4	.	TGTGCCAGCTCACCGAGGATTGAGGCCAAAAACATTCAGTACTTC	CASSPRIEAKNIQYF
TRBV19	.	TRBJ2-3	TRBD2	TGTGCCTCCAGATCTCGGGGGGGGAACACAGATACGCAGTATTTT	CASRSRGGNTDTQYF
TRBV11-3	many	TRBJ1-4	.	TGTGCCAGCAGCTCCTCGTCGGGAACTAATGAAAAACTGTTTTTT	CASSSSSGTNEKLFF
TRBV6-8	many	TRBJ2-1	TRBD2	TGTGCCAGCACCCCCGGGGGGGTCTCCTCCTACAATGAGCAGTTCTTC	CASTPGGVSSYNEQFF
TRBV6-8	.	TRBJ1-1	.	TGTGCCAGCAGCCGTAAACCGACTGAAGCTTTCTTT	CASSRKPTEAFF
TRBV9	few	TRBJ2-5	TRBD2	TGTGCCAGCAGTCCTAGCGGGAGGGCCCCAGGTTACCAAGAGACCCAGTACTTC	CASSPSGRAPGYQETQYF
TRBV30	.	TRBJ2-2	TRBD2	TGTGCCCAGCGGGGGCACGTCACCGGGGAGCTGTTTTTT	CAQRGHVTGELFF
TRBV11-3	many	TRBJ1-1	TRBD1	TGTGCCAGCAGCCCGGGACAGATGAACACTGAAGCTTTCTTT	CASSPGQMNTEAFF
TRBV18	.	TRBJ1-4	.	TGTGCCAGCTCCCTGACTACCACAACTAATGAAAAACTGTTTTTT	CASSLTTTTNEKLFF
TRBV7-1	few	TRBJ2-7	.	TGTGCCAGCAGCTCAACCTCGACCTACGAGCAGTACTTC	CASSSTSTYEQYF
TRBV11-3	.	TRBJ1-3	TRBD1	TGTGCCAGCAGCCCGGGGACAGGGGCGATTTCTGGAAACACCATATATTTT	CASSPGTGAISGNTIYF
TRBV30	.	TRBJ2-1	TRBD2	TGTGCCTGGAAGGGCGGGCTAGCGGGAGATGAGCAGTTCTTC	CAWKGGLAGDEQFF
TRBV30	once	TRBJ2-7	.	TGTGCCTGGAGTGTAGGGGCAGGGCAAAAAAGGGCCTGGCAGTACTTC	CAWSVGAGQKRAWQYF
TRBV29-1	.	TRBJ1-2	.	TGCAGCGTTGAAGTAGTTCGGGAGCGTGGCTACACCTTC	CSVEVVRERGYTF
TRBV6-8	few	TRBJ2-7	TRBD1	TGTGCCAGCAGTTACTCCACCGGGACAGGGGGCCACGAGCAGTACTTC	CASSYSTGTGGHEQYF
TRBV19	once	TRBJ2-7	.	TGTGCCAGTAGTATCGACCGACGGGAAAAGTACGAGCAGTACTTC	CASSIDRREKYEQYF
TRBV9	many	TRBJ1-5	.	TGTGCCAGCAGTGGACGGTATAGCAATCAGCCCCAGCATTTT	CASSGRYSNQPQHF
TRBV6-8	.	TRBJ2-7	.	TGTGCCAGCAGGCAAAGGGCGGGGGCCCCCTACGAGCAGTACTTC	CASRQRAGAPYEQYF
TRBV28	few	TRBJ1-4	.	TGTGCCAGCAGTTACCTTGGGGAAAAAACTCTGTTTTTT	CASSYLGEKTLFF
TRBV6-8	few	TRBJ1-3	.	TGTGCCAGCAGTTACACCACAGGGAGCTCTGGAAACACCATATATTTT	CASSYTTGSSGNTIYF
TRBV6-8	.	TRBJ1-5	.	TGTGCCAGCAAATATAGCAATCAGCCCCAGCATTTT	CASKYSNQPQHF
TRBV6-8	few	TRBJ2-1	.	TGTGCCAGCAGTTACTCACAGGGGGGGCAGCAGTTCTTC	CASSYSQGGQQFF
TRBV25-1	.	TRBJ2-2	TRBD1	TGTGCCAGCAGTGTCAGGGGGCAGAGCGGGGAGCTGTTTTTT	CASSVRGQSGELFF
TRBV6-8	few	TRBJ2-4	.	TGTGCCAGCAGTTACTCGGTCCTCGCGGAAGCCAAAAACATTCAGTACTTC	CASSYSVLAEAKNIQYF
TRBV6-8	few	TRBJ2-3	TRBD2	TGTGCCAGCAGGAGGAGCGGGGGTGTCACAGATACGCAGTATTTT	CASRRSGGVTDTQYF
TRBV6-8	medium-sized	TRBJ2-7	TRBD2	TGTGCCAGCAGTGGGAATACGGGGGGGATCGAGCAGTACTTC	CASSGNTGGIEQYF
TRBV18	.	TRBJ1-2	.	TGTGCCAGCTCACTCGACCAACAGGGCCGGGGCAATGGCTACACCTTC	CASSLDQQGRGNGYTF
TRBV5-1	.	TRBJ2-7	TRBD1	TGCGCCAGCAGCTCGGGACAGGGGGCAAACGAGCAGTACTTC	CASSSGQGANEQYF